Each of the 20 T cell receptor beta chains below was sequenced from the same sample in a study of blood T cell repertoires in COVID-19. Libraries were prepared by immunoSEQ multiplex PCR; TCRdb keeps only in-frame clonotypes and omits some of them. This table holds roughly 200,000 clones, around nine tenths found once. Sequencing was carried out using PBMCs or T cells enriched from blood (not recorded which). The receptors come from a woman between 25 and 40 years old with acute COVID-19.

The gene calls are TRBV14 and TRBJ2-7; TRBD1 is a possible D gene (6 bases). Germline V gene data show CDR1 as SGHDN and CDR2 as FVKESK. Trimming left V 2 bases short and J 0 bases short, with 14 bases between. The CDR3 is made up of 16 amino acids. The CDR3 sequence: CASSQPRTVHSYEQYF. The CDR3 region has the DNA TGTGCCAGCAGCCAACCCCGGACAGTGCACTCCTACGAGCAGTACTTC. Full variable domain (outside the CDR3, taken from reference TRBV14 and TRBJ2-7): EAGVTQFPSHSVIEKGQTVTLRCDPISGHDNLYWYRRVMGKEIKFLLHFVKESKQDESGMPNNRFLAERTGGTYSTLKVQPAELEDSGVYFCASSQPRTVHSYEQYFGPGTRLTVT.

This clone was seen only once. The V call is TRBV6-5, the J call TRBJ1-1; tentatively, D is TRBD1 (6 bases). Trimming removed 5 bases from V and 7 bases from J, with 11 bases in between. Germline V gene data show CDR1 as MNHEY and CDR2 as SVGAGI. This CDR3 spans 12 amino acids. The DNA for the CDR3 is TGTGCCAGCAGTCGGACAGACGGTGAAGCTTTCTTT. Its translation is CASSRTDGEAFF.

V gene TRBV5-1 combines with J gene TRBJ2-7, with D possibly matching TRBD1 (5 bases). This CDR3 contains 14 residues. V was clipped by 0 bases and J by 5 bases, with 12 bases between them. Germline values: CDR1 SGHRS, CDR2 YFSETQ. This chain's CDR3 is CASSLGARGNEQYF. CDR3 coding DNA: TGCGCCAGCAGCTTGGGGGCTAGGGGCAACGAGCAGTACTTC.

The chain combines TRBV5-1 with TRBJ1-2, with no clear D. The CDR3 has 13 amino acids. Trimming pared 0 bases from V and 4 bases from J, leaving 7 bases between. Germline-derived CDR1 and CDR2 are SGHRS and YFSETQ. The CDR3 sequence: CASSLELVYGYTF. The CDR3 bases are TGCGCCAGCAGCTTGGAGCTGGTCTATGGCTACACCTTC.

The genes are TRBV27 and TRBJ2-7; D possibly corresponds to TRBD2 (7 bases). V lost 2 bases and J lost 3, with 17 bases in between. Germline assignment: CDR1 MNHEY and CDR2 SMNVEV (reference sequence). There are 16 residues in the CDR3. The CDR3 DNA reads as TGTGCCAGCAGTTTAGCGGGGGACACAAGAGGCTACGAGCAGTACTTC. This sequence encodes CASSLAGDTRGYEQYF.

This clone was seen once. V gene TRBV7-9 combines with J gene TRBJ1-2; the D gene is possibly TRBD1 (5 bases). The CDR3 covers 13 residues. Trimming removed 7 bases at V and 8 bases at J, with 17 bases between. Germline V gene data show CDR1 as SEHNR and CDR2 as FQNEAQ (reference sequence). CDR3 loop: CASTTTQRGGYTF. CDR3 coding DNA: TGTGCCAGCACCACGACCCAGCGGGGGGGCTACACCTTC.

The genes are TRBV7-3 and TRBJ2-7, with 7 positions matching TRBD1. The CDR3 totals 15 residues. CDR1 and CDR2 (germline): SGHTA, FQGTGA. The J segment lost 3 bases and the V segment lost 5 bases, leaving 10 bases of the junction unmatched. The CDR3 DNA reads TGTGCCAGCAGCGCGGCCCCCGGGGACAGCTACGAGCAGTACTTC. Its translation is CASSAAPGDSYEQYF.

The chain is built from TRBV24-1 and TRBJ2-1, with 9 bases matching TRBD1. V lost 5 bases to trimming and J lost 4 bases; unmatched junction nucleotides: 8. CDR3 length: 16 residues. Germline lookup yields CDR1 KGHDR and CDR2 SFDVKD. The CDR3 region has the DNA TGTGCCACCAGTGTACAGGGGGCTTCCTCATACAATGAGCAGTTCTTC. It encodes CATSVQGASSYNEQFF.

The V call is TRBV6-5, the J call TRBJ2-7; 12 positions match TRBD2. Germline trimming cut 6 bases from V and 4 bases from J; bases unmatched to any gene: 4. CDR3 length equals 14 residues. From germline, CDR1 is MNHEY and CDR2 SVGAGI. Here the CDR3 reads CASRRTSGVYEQYF. CDR3 DNA: TGTGCCAGCAGGAGGACTAGCGGGGTGTACGAGCAGTACTTC.

CDR3 in amino acids: CASSEGTDYGYTF. CDR3 sequence (DNA): TGTGCCAGTAGTGAGGGGACAGATTATGGCTACACCTTC. V is TRBV19 and J is TRBJ1-2, with 7 bases matching TRBD1. V was pared by 5 bases and J by 5 bases, with 5 bases of the junction left unmatched. The CDR3 is 13 residues long. Germline V lookup: CDR1 LNHDA, CDR2 SQIVND (reference sequence).

The genes are TRBV30 and TRBJ1-2, with D uncertain. Per the germline V gene, CDR1 is GTSNPN and CDR2 is SVGIG (reference sequence). This CDR3 spans 13 amino acids. Trimming took 7 bases from V and 5 from J, leaving 17 bases between them. This chain's CDR3 is CASRRGPGYGYTF. Written as DNA, the CDR3 is TGTGCCTCTAGGCGCGGGCCGGGTTATGGCTACACCTTC.

The J gene is TRBJ2-1, the V gene TRBV18; D ambiguous. Germline-derived CDR1 and CDR2 are KGHSH and LQKENI. This CDR3 contains 14 residues. Deletions cut 6 bases from V and 0 bases from J, with 9 bases between. The CDR3 sequence: CASSITFSYNEQFF. The DNA of the CDR3 is TGTGCCAGCTCGATCACTTTCTCCTACAATGAGCAGTTCTTC.

The chain links TRBV5-1 to TRBJ1-4; D unresolved. In germline, CDR1 is SGHRS, CDR2 YFSETQ. V dropped 0 bases and J dropped 7 bases, with 4 bases sitting between them. This CDR3 region has 12 residues. The CDR3 region is CASSLGGEKLFF. CDR3 sequence (DNA): TGCGCCAGCAGCTTGGGCGGTGAAAAACTGTTTTTT. The full variable domain, its missing parts supplied by reference TRBV5-1 and TRBJ1-4, is KAGVTQTPRYLIKTRGQQVTLSCSPISGHRSVSWYQQTPGQGLQFLFEYFSETQRNKGNFPGRFSGRQFSNSRSEMNVSTLELGDSALYLCASSLGGEKLFFGSGTQLSVL.

This clone is a singleton in its sample. J is TRBJ1-5 and V is TRBV2; tentatively, D is TRBD1 (6 bases). This CDR3 is 13 amino acids long. Germline CDR1 and CDR2: SNHLY and FYNNEI. The V end was cut by 6 bases, the J end by 7 bases, with 13 bases between. The CDR3 DNA sequence: TGTGCCAGCAGGGAACTGCAGGGGCAGCCCCAGCATTTT. This translates into CASRELQGQPQHF.

The chain employs TRBV7-2 and TRBJ1-4; D not certain. CDR1 is SGHTA, CDR2 FQGNSA, per germline. The germline V and J ends were trimmed by 0 bases and 7 bases, with 12 bases remaining between them. This CDR3 has 15 residues. The CDR3 loop reads CASSLAVRRSEKLFF. The CDR3 coding sequence is TGTGCCAGCAGCTTAGCCGTCCGGAGGTCTGAAAAACTGTTTTTT.

The CDR3 reads CASYSSGPSSYEQYF. CDR3 DNA: TGTGCCAGTTATTCTAGCGGGCCCAGCTCCTACGAGCAGTACTTC. The chain recombines TRBV28 with TRBJ2-7, with 8 bases identical to TRBD2. V shed 9 bases, J shed 0 bases, and the junction held 10 bases outside the gene matches. Germline V gene lookup returns CDR1 MDHEN and CDR2 SYDVKM. There are 15 residues in the CDR3.

V is TRBV4-2 and J is TRBJ2-5; maybe TRBD2 (7 bases). Germline assignment: CDR1 LGHNA and CDR2 YNFKEQ. CDR3 length equals 15 residues. The V and J ends lost 5 bases and 4 bases respectively, with 17 bases between them. The CDR3 DNA is TGTGCCAGCAGCACCAACCCGGGGGGCCTAGAGACCCAGTACTTC. Its translation: CASSTNPGGLETQYF.

The genes are TRBV5-4 and TRBJ1-5, with TRBD1 as a possible D gene (5 bases). The CDR3 spans 14 residues. The V end lost 3 bases, the J end lost 4 bases, and 11 bases lay between the germline ends. The germline CDR1 and CDR2 sequences are SGHNT and YYREEE (reference sequence). CDR3 sequence: CASSWIYRNQPQHF. DNA for the CDR3: TGTGCCAGCAGCTGGATCTACAGGAATCAGCCCCAGCATTTT.

This rearrangement joins TRBV13 to TRBJ2-7, with 8 bases aligning to TRBD1. CDR1 PRHDT and CDR2 FYEKMQ come from the germline V gene (reference sequence). The CDR3 is 14 residues long. V was pared by 3 bases and J by 5 bases, with 6 bases of the junction left unmatched. CDR3 residues: CASSFSRGPHEQYF. In nucleotides, the CDR3 is TGTGCCAGCAGCTTCAGCAGGGGGCCCCACGAGCAGTACTTC.

The chain is built from TRBV5-1 and TRBJ1-2; 7 nucleotides align to TRBD1. The CDR3 has 15 amino acids. Germline V CDR1 and CDR2: SGHRS, YFSETQ. Losses at the gene ends were 4 bases for V and 2 bases for J; bases not matched to a gene: 8. The CDR3 region has the DNA TGCGCCAGCAGCGAGGGGGACAGACCGAACTATGGCTACACCTTC. Protein product: CASSEGDRPNYGYTF.